The 10 T cell receptor beta chains below come from one sample, sequenced in a study of T cells in Graves' hyperthyroidism and ophthalmopathy. The TCR beta CDR3 regions underwent amplification using RNA transcripts as the source. The HTBI primer set drove a first-round RT-PCR of the TCR CDR3. TCRdb called the multiplex PCR reads again in MiXCR, with one record for every CDR3 protein. The data show 460,000 or so distinct CDR3 sequences, under 15% seen once. Sequencing was done on a sample of blood. The receptors were sampled from a woman in her late teens or twenties with Graves' hyperthyroidism.

This clonotype was counted many times. In DNA form, the CDR3 reads TGTGCCAGCAGTCGCCTGGGACAGGTAGGGGACAATGAGCAGTTCTTC. Its protein is CASSRLGQVGDNEQFF. The V call is TRBV14, the J call TRBJ2-1, with 8 bases aligning to TRBD1. V lost 6 bases, J lost 5 bases, and 12 bases stayed unmatched. Per the germline V gene, CDR1 is SGHDN and CDR2 is FVKESK. The CDR3 is 16 amino acids.

This clonotype was counted at least ten times. J is TRBJ2-3 and V is TRBV20-1; 8 bases align to TRBD2. The CDR3 is made up of 14 amino acids. Germline V gene sequence: CDR1 DFQATT, CDR2 SNEGSKA (reference sequence). The J segment lost 6 bases and the V segment lost 6 bases, leaving 11 bases of the junction unmatched. The chain's CDR3 is CSAELAGGGDTQYF. The CDR3 nucleotides read TGCAGTGCCGAGCTAGCGGGTGGCGGGGATACGCAGTATTTT.

V and J are TRBV6-1 and TRBJ1-2, with D unresolved. The CDR3 is 13 amino acids. The germline V gene has CDR1 MNHNS and CDR2 SASEGT. The germline V and J ends were trimmed by 9 bases and 2 bases, with 13 bases remaining between them. Here the CDR3 DNA reads TGTGCCAGTGGCTACAGATTAAACTATGGCTACACCTTC. Translated, it gives CASGYRLNYGYTF.

This clonotype showed up many times. The chain has TRBV6-5 and TRBJ2-2; 7 positions agree with TRBD2. Germline assignment: CDR1 MNHEY and CDR2 SVGAGI. The CDR3 contains 15 residues. Trimming at V came to 2 bases and at J to 6 bases, leaving 6 bases not matched to a gene. Here the CDR3 reads CASSYGGSSAGELFF. CDR3 nucleotide sequence: TGTGCCAGCAGTTACGGCGGGAGTTCGGCCGGGGAGCTGTTTTTT.

This chain uses TRBV10-3 with TRBJ2-1; 7 positions agree with TRBD1. CDR1 is ENHRY and CDR2 is SYGVKD in the germline V gene. The CDR3 has 12 amino acids. V dropped 2 bases and J dropped 10; count of bases not matched to a gene: 2. CDR3 coding DNA: TGTGCCATCAGTGAGGAGGGGGCCGAGCAGTTCTTC. This gives the protein CAISEEGAEQFF.

This clonotype has at least ten counts. The V call is TRBV11-2, the J call TRBJ2-2, with 7 bases matching TRBD1. CDR1 is SGHAT, CDR2 FQNNGV, per germline. V dropped 11 bases and J dropped 0; count of bases not matched to a gene: 6. There are 14 residues in the CDR3. CDR3 sequence: CAGNRGANTGELFF. The CDR3 DNA sequence: TGTGCCGGCAACAGGGGCGCGAACACCGGGGAGCTGTTTTTT.

In this sample, this clonotype turned up a few times. This sequence joins TRBV7-2 and TRBJ2-1; the match to TRBD1 covers 7 bases. Germline CDR1 SGHTA, CDR2 FQGNSA. After removal of 6 bases from V and 8 bases from J, the junction contained 13 bases not matched to a gene. CDR3 length: 15 residues. DNA for the CDR3: TGTGCCAGCAGTGAGGGGACAGACCCGTGGGATGAGCAGTTCTTC. Translating gives CASSEGTDPWDEQFF. Using reference TRBV7-2 and TRBJ2-1 for the parts outside the CDR3, the full variable domain is GAGVSQSPSNKVTEKGKDVELRCDPISGHTALYWYRQSLGQGLEFLIYFQGNSAPDKSGLPSDRFSAERTGGSVSTLTIQRTQQEDSAVYLCASSEGTDPWDEQFFGPGTRLTVL.

This clonotype was counted only a few times. The rearrangement joins TRBV3-1 to TRBJ2-2; tentative D call: TRBD2 (6 bases). The V end lost 0 bases, the J end lost 2 bases, and 10 bases lay between the germline ends. Per germline, CDR1 LGHDT and CDR2 YNNKEL (reference sequence). CDR3 length: 16 residues. CDR3 sequence: CASSQESGSNTGELFF. CDR3 DNA: TGTGCCAGCAGCCAAGAAAGCGGGTCCAACACCGGGGAGCTGTTTTTT.

This clonotype was seen repeatedly, ten times or more. The chain employs TRBV15 and TRBJ1-1, with D possibly being TRBD1 (6 bases). Germline V gives CDR1 LNHNV, CDR2 YYDKDF (reference sequence). Trimming removed 7 bases at V and 7 bases at J, with 13 bases between. CDR3 size: 12 residues. The CDR3 spells CATTWGHNEAFF. The CDR3 DNA sequence: TGTGCCACCACCTGGGGACACAATGAAGCTTTCTTT. The full variable domain, completed using reference TRBV15 and TRBJ1-1, is DAMVIQNPRYQVTQFGKPVTLSCSQTLNHNVMYWYQQKSSQAPKLLFHYYDKDFNNEADTPDNFQSRRPNTSFCFLDIRSPGLGDTAMYLCATTWGHNEAFFGQGTRLTVV.

Many counts were recorded for this clonotype. At one boundary the junction diverges from the germline segment, which might be a read error. J is TRBJ2-1 and V is TRBV19, with 10 bases matching TRBD1. There are 14 residues in the CDR3. Germline V gives CDR1 LNHDA, CDR2 SQIVND (reference sequence). The CDR3 sequence: CASSTGTGVNEQFF. The CDR3 nucleotides are TGTGCCAGCAGTACCGGGACAGGGGTGAATGAGCAGTTCTTC.